These 25 T cell receptor beta chains originate from one sample sequenced in a study of T cell responses to AZD1222 COVID-19 vaccine. This table comes from immunoSEQ multiplex PCR, and its TCRdb copy is limited to in-frame clones, with some not included. The table includes under 150,000 clones, approximately 90% detected once. The sample was peripheral blood, taken 28 days after the second AZD1222 dose. The receptors here all came from an adult who received the AZD1222 COVID-19 vaccine.

This clone was seen only once. The chain links TRBV4-1 to TRBJ1-1, with 8 bases matching TRBD1. The CDR3 spans 15 residues. In germline, CDR1 is MGHRA, CDR2 YSYEKL. V gave up 1 base and J gave up 3 bases; unmatched junction bases: 4. The CDR3 sequence: CASSQVQGADTEAFF. The CDR3 coding sequence is TGCGCCAGCAGCCAAGTTCAGGGGGCGGACACTGAAGCTTTCTTT.

The chain recombines TRBV7-3 with TRBJ1-5, with unresolved D. Trimming took 5 bases from V and 4 from J, leaving 9 bases between them. CDR1 SGHTA and CDR2 FQGTGA come from the germline V gene. This CDR3 is built from 13 residues. The CDR3 DNA follows: TGTGCCAGCAGCCCAGAGCCAAATCAGCCCCAGCATTTT. Residues: CASSPEPNQPQHF.

The rearrangement joins TRBV6-1 to TRBJ1-2; TRBD1 aligns across 8 bases. This CDR3 contains 13 residues. V lost 6 bases and J lost 6; bases outside the gene matches: 6. CDR1 is MNHNS, CDR2 SASEGT, per germline. DNA for the CDR3: TGTGCCAGCAGCCTGACAGGGGAAAATGGCTACACCTTC. This sequence encodes CASSLTGENGYTF.

The V gene is TRBV28, the J gene TRBJ1-2; D unresolved. CDR1 is MDHEN, CDR2 SYDVKM, per germline. The ends were cut back, 1 base at V and 4 bases at J, with 7 bases in the middle. This CDR3 is built from 13 residues. The CDR3 DNA reads TGTGCCAGCAGTTTATCTGGATCCTATGGCTACACCTTC. Translating it yields CASSLSGSYGYTF.

The CDR3 region has the DNA TGTGCCAGTAGTATAAGAGGACCTAGCAATCAGCCCCAGCATTTT. Translating gives CASSIRGPSNQPQHF. This chain uses TRBV19 with TRBJ1-5; D ambiguous. Trimming removed 2 bases at V and 0 bases at J, with 8 bases between. CDR1 and CDR2 (germline): LNHDA, SQIVND (reference sequence). The CDR3 loop spans 15 amino acids.

This CDR3 reads CASSRQVSYGYTF. The DNA for the CDR3 is TGCGCCAGCAGCCGACAGGTTAGCTATGGCTACACCTTC. The chain employs TRBV5-1 and TRBJ1-2; D may be TRBD1 (6 bases). The CDR3 contains 13 residues. CDR1 is SGHRS, CDR2 YFSETQ, per germline. V shed 4 bases and J shed 4 bases, with 11 bases lying between them. Combining the CDR3 with reference TRBV5-1 and TRBJ1-2 gives the whole variable domain KAGVTQTPRYLIKTRGQQVTLSCSPISGHRSVSWYQQTPGQGLQFLFEYFSETQRNKGNFPGRFSGRQFSNSRSEMNVSTLELGDSALYLCASSRQVSYGYTFGSGTRLTVV.

The V call is TRBV6-1, the J call TRBJ1-1; a possible D gene is TRBD1 (5 bases). The germline V gene has CDR1 MNHNS and CDR2 SASEGT. V lost 1 base, J lost 11 bases, and 14 bases lay in between. The CDR3 consists of 13 residues. The CDR3 sequence: CASSEVGEASAFF. For the CDR3, the DNA is TGTGCCAGCAGTGAAGTAGGGGAGGCAAGCGCTTTCTTT.

The chain links TRBV5-8 to TRBJ2-7; 8 bases are a match to TRBD1. CDR3 size: 13 residues. Germline V gene sequence: CDR1 SGHTS, CDR2 YDEGEE. The V gene end was trimmed by 2 bases and the J gene end by 6 bases; junction bases not matched to a gene: 4. The CDR3 sequence is CASSFATGAEQYF. The CDR3 DNA reads TGTGCCAGCAGCTTCGCGACAGGGGCCGAGCAGTACTTC.

J is TRBJ2-5 and V is TRBV7-2; no definite D call. The germline V gene has CDR1 SGHTA and CDR2 FQGNSA. This CDR3 has 13 amino acids. V lost 1 base, J lost 5 bases, and 8 bases lay in between. In DNA, the CDR3 is TGTGCCAGCAGCTTAGTCTATGGCGAGACCCAGTACTTC. It yields the protein CASSLVYGETQYF.

The rearrangement uses TRBV6-5 and TRBJ1-4; 7 positions match TRBD1. The CDR3 consists of 13 residues. Trimming removed 4 bases from V and 10 bases from J; junction bases left unmatched: 6. Germline V gives CDR1 MNHEY, CDR2 SVGAGI. DNA for the CDR3: TGTGCCAGCAGTTTAGGGGGCACGGCAAAACTGTTTTTT. Its translation is CASSLGGTAKLFF.

The genes are TRBV27 and TRBJ2-2; D is uncertain. V was pared by 5 bases and J by 6 bases, with 13 bases between. Germline V gene lookup returns CDR1 MNHEY and CDR2 SMNVEV (reference sequence). The length of the CDR3 is 14 residues. The CDR3: CASSPRPTSGELFF. The DNA for the CDR3 is TGTGCCAGCAGTCCTCGGCCTACGTCCGGGGAGCTGTTTTTT.

This clone has just a few counts. The J gene is TRBJ2-7, the V gene TRBV19; TRBD1 matches at 12 bases. Germline lookup yields CDR1 LNHDA and CDR2 SQIVND (reference sequence). The CDR3 consists of 14 residues. V shed 3 bases and J 5 bases; nucleotides not matched to a gene: 2. The CDR3 sequence: CASSIGTGGDEQYF. The CDR3 nucleotides are TGTGCCAGTAGTATCGGGACAGGGGGCGACGAGCAGTACTTC.

The gene calls are TRBV4-1 and TRBJ1-2; tentatively, D is TRBD1 (6 bases). The V end was cut by 0 bases, the J end by 8 bases, with 19 bases between. The CDR3 is 16 amino acids. Germline V gives CDR1 MGHRA, CDR2 YSYEKL. CDR3 loop: CASSQEVGGPFYGYTF. The CDR3 DNA reads TGCGCCAGCAGCCAAGAGGTGGGGGGCCCCTTTTACGGCTACACCTTC.

In this sample, this clone turned up a few times. The J gene is TRBJ2-5, the V gene TRBV6-2 or TRBV6-3; D is unresolved. Germline V lookup: CDR1 MNHEY, CDR2 SVGEGT. This CDR3 is 15 amino acids long. The V and J ends lost 0 bases and 5 bases respectively, with 13 bases between them. CDR3 residues: CASSYSMNVLETQYF. In DNA form, the CDR3 reads TGTGCCAGCAGTTACTCGATGAATGTGCTGGAGACCCAGTACTTC.

V and J are TRBV9 and TRBJ1-2; 7 positions agree with TRBD1. Germline CDR1 SGDLS, CDR2 YYNGEE. V gave up 4 bases and J gave up 4 bases; unmatched junction bases: 4. The CDR3 length is 13 residues. The DNA of the CDR3 is TGTGCCAGCAGCCCCCAGGGGGTCTATGGCTACACCTTC. Translating it yields CASSPQGVYGYTF.

The chain recombines TRBV5-1 with TRBJ1-1; no reliable D call. Per the germline V gene, CDR1 is SGHRS and CDR2 is YFSETQ. The V end was cut by 4 bases, the J end by 1 base, with 8 bases between. The CDR3 spans 13 residues. The CDR3, as DNA: TGCGCCAGCAGCCGGAAGGAGAACACTGAAGCTTTCTTT. It translates to CASSRKENTEAFF.

V usage is TRBV9 and J usage is TRBJ2-1; D gene ambiguous. The germline V and J ends were trimmed by 0 bases and 6 bases, with 7 bases remaining between them. The CDR3 runs to 13 residues. The germline gives CDR1 SGDLS, CDR2 YYNGEE. This CDR3 reads CASSVGSFNEQFF. The DNA for the CDR3 is TGTGCCAGCAGCGTAGGTTCTTTCAATGAGCAGTTCTTC.

The CDR3, as DNA: TGTGCCAGCAGCCTCTCCCAGGGCTATAATTCACCCCTCCACTTT. Protein sequence: CASSLSQGYNSPLHF. This rearrangement joins TRBV2 to TRBJ1-6; TRBD1 might be the D (5 bases). The length of the CDR3 is 15 residues. Trimming cost V 6 bases and J 3 bases, with 12 bases left between them. Germline CDR1 and CDR2: SNHLY and FYNNEI.

The chain has TRBV2 and TRBJ1-2; TRBD1 is a possible D gene (6 bases). V was shortened by 6 bases and J by 9 bases, with 26 bases between the two germline ends. The germline CDR1 and CDR2 sequences are SNHLY and FYNNEI. The length of the CDR3 is 16 residues. The DNA for the CDR3 is TGTGCCAGCAGGGACCCGGGTCTCTGGACAGTTCGTCGCTACACCTTC. Encoded protein: CASRDPGLWTVRRYTF.

The chain employs TRBV6-6 and TRBJ1-4; the D gene is possibly TRBD1 (5 bases). CDR3 length: 13 amino acids. Per the germline V gene, CDR1 is MNHNY and CDR2 is SVGAGI (reference sequence). Trimming took 11 bases from V and 7 from J, leaving 17 bases between them. In DNA, the CDR3 is TGTGCCCCCTCAGGTTCTAGGGGTGAAAAACTGTTTTTT. Its protein is CAPSGSRGEKLFF.

This clone was counted a single time. This sequence joins TRBV28 and TRBJ1-2; perhaps TRBD1 as D (5 bases). This CDR3 has 14 amino acids. Germline loops: CDR1 MDHEN, CDR2 SYDVKM. The V gene lost 3 bases and the J gene lost 4 bases, with 12 bases spanning the gap. CDR3 coding DNA: TGTGCCAGCAGTTTGGGGACCTCCTCCTATGGCTACACCTTC. As protein: CASSLGTSSYGYTF.

The rearrangement uses TRBV6-5 and TRBJ1-1; D remains unclear. Germline V CDR1 and CDR2: MNHEY, SVGAGI. The CDR3 has 12 residues. V lost 6 bases and J 10 bases, leaving 15 bases between the germline ends. CDR3 sequence (DNA): TGTGCCAGCAGCCCGGACTTGGCGTCAGCTTTCTTT. Protein: CASSPDLASAFF.

This rearrangement joins TRBV4-1 to TRBJ1-1; no clear D. The CDR3 extends over 18 amino acids. From germline, CDR1 is MGHRA and CDR2 YSYEKL. Trimming took off 0 bases at V and 1 base at J, with 18 bases between the two ends. CDR3 loop: CASSQDVLGWGGNTEAFF. In nucleotides, the CDR3 is TGCGCCAGCAGCCAAGATGTTCTCGGGTGGGGAGGGAACACTGAAGCTTTCTTT.

V and J are TRBV6-2 or TRBV6-3 and TRBJ2-1, with 9 bases lining up with TRBD1. The CDR3 has 16 amino acids. The germline V gene has CDR1 MNHEY and CDR2 SVGEGT. V lost 4 bases, J lost 0 bases, and 4 bases stayed unmatched. The CDR3 coding sequence is TGTGCCAGCAGTTTTACAGGGGGCAGCTCCTACAATGAGCAGTTCTTC. This gives the protein CASSFTGGSSYNEQFF.

The chain links TRBV20-1 to TRBJ1-2; the match to TRBD1 covers 7 bases. The CDR3 length is 11 residues. The junction had 3 bases not matched to a gene; V was cut back by 5 bases and J by 6 bases. CDR1 and CDR2 from the germline V gene are DFQATT and SNEGSKA (reference sequence). The DNA of the CDR3 is TGCAGTGCTCGCCAGGGGGATGGCTACACCTTC. Residues: CSARQGDGYTF.